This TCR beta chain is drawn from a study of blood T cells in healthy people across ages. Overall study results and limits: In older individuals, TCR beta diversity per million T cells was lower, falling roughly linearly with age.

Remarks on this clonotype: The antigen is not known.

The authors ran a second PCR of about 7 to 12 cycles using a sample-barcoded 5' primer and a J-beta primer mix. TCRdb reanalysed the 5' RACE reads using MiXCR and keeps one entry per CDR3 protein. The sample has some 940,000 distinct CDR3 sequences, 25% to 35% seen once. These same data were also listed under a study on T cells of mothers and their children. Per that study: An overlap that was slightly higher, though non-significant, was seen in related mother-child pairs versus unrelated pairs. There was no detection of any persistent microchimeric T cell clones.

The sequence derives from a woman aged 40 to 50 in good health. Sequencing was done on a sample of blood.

CDR3 amino acids: CSARDYYGYTF. The CDR3 DNA reads as TGCAGTGCTAGAGATTACTATGGCTACACCTTC. The V gene is TRBV20-1, the J gene TRBJ1-2; D gene unclear. The CDR3 runs to 11 residues. Germline loops: CDR1 DFQATT, CDR2 SNEGSKA (reference sequence). V lost 0 bases to trimming and J lost 3 bases, with 2 bases between them.